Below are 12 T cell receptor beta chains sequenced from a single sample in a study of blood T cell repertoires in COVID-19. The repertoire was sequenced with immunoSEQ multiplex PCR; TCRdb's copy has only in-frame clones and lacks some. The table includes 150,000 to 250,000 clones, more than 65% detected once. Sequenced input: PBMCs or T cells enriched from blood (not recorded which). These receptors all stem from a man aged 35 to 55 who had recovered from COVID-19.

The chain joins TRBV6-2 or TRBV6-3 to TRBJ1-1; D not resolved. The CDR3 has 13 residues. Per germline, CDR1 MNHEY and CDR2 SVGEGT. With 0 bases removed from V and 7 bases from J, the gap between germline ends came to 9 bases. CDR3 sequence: CASSYSIRFEAFF. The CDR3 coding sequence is TGTGCCAGCAGTTACTCGATACGGTTTGAAGCTTTCTTT.

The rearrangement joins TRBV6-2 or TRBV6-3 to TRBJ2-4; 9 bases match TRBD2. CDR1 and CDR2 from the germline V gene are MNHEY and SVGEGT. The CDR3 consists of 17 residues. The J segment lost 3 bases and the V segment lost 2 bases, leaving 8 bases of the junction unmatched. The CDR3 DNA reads TGTGCCAGCAGTTACGAGGCGGGGGGGCCTGACAAAAACATTCAGTACTTC. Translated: CASSYEAGGPDKNIQYF.

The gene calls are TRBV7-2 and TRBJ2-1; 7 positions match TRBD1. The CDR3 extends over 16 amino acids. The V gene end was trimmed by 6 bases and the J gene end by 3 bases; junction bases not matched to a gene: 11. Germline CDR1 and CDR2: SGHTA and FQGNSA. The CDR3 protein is CASSSPTGKVYNEQFF. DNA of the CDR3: TGTGCCAGCAGTTCCCCGACAGGGAAGGTCTACAATGAGCAGTTCTTC.

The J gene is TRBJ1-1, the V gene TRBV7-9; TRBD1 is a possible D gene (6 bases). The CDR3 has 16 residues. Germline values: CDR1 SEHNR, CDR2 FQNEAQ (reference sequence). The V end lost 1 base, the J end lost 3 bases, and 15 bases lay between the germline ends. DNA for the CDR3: TGTGCCAGCAGCTTAGGTAATGCAGGGGTGGACACTGAAGCTTTCTTT. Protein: CASSLGNAGVDTEAFF.

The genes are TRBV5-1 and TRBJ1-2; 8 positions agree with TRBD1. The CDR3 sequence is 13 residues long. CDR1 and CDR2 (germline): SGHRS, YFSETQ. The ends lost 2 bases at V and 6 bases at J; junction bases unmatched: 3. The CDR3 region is CASSFDRGDGYTF. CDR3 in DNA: TGCGCCAGCAGCTTCGACAGGGGTGATGGCTACACCTTC. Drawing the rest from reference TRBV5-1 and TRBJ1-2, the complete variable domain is KAGVTQTPRYLIKTRGQQVTLSCSPISGHRSVSWYQQTPGQGLQFLFEYFSETQRNKGNFPGRFSGRQFSNSRSEMNVSTLELGDSALYLCASSFDRGDGYTFGSGTRLTVV.

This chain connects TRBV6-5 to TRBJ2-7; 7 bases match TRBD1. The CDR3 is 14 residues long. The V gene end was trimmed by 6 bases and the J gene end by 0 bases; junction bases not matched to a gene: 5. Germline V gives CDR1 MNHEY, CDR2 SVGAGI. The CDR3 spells CASRGTASSYEQYF. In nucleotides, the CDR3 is TGTGCCAGCAGAGGGACAGCCAGCTCCTACGAGCAGTACTTC.

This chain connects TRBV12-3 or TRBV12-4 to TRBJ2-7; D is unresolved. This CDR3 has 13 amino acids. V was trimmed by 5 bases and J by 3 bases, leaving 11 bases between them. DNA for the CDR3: TGTGCCAGCAGTGTAGACGGGTTCTACGAGCAGTACTTC. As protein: CASSVDGFYEQYF.

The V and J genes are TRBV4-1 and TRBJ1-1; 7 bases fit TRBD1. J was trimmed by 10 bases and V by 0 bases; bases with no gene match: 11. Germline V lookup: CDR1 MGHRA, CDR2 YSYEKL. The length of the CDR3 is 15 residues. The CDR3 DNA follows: TGCGCCAGCAGCCAAGAGGCGGAGGGGGCATTAAGAGCTTTCTTT. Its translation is CASSQEAEGALRAFF.

CDR3 amino acids: CASSLTGSLYGYTF. Here the CDR3 DNA reads TGTGCCAGCAGTCTGACAGGGTCCCTCTATGGCTACACCTTC. This rearrangement joins TRBV27 to TRBJ1-2; 7 bases agree with TRBD1. This CDR3 is 14 amino acids long. Looked up from germline, CDR1 is MNHEY and CDR2 is SMNVEV (reference sequence). The J segment lost 4 bases and the V segment lost 5 bases, leaving 7 bases of the junction unmatched.

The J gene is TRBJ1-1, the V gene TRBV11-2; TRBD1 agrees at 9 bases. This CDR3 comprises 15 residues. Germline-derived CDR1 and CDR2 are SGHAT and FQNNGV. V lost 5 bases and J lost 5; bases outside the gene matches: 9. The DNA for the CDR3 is TGTGCCAGCAGCGGTTACAGGGGGCGGTGGACTGAAGCTTTCTTT. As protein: CASSGYRGRWTEAFF.

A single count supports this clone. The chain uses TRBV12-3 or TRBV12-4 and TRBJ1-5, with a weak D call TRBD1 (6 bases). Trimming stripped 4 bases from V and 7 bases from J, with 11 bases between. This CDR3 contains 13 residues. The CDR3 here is CASSSKGEQPQHF. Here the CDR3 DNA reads TGTGCCAGCAGTTCGAAGGGGGAACAGCCCCAGCATTTT.

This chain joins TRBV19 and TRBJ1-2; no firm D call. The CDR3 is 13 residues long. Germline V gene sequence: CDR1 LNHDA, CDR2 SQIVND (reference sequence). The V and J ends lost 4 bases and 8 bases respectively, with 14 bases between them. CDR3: CASSTGRSSGYTF. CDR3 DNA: TGTGCCAGTAGTACGGGAAGATCGAGCGGCTACACCTTC.